This T cell receptor (beta chain) was retrieved from a study of T cells after posttransplantation cyclophosphamide. Germline V gene data show CDR1 as SGHTA and CDR2 as FQGNSA. The CDR3 is 15 amino acids. A few counts support this clone. The antigen is undetermined. A read error may produce the germline difference seen at one junction end. Peripheral blood was collected from the related graft donor on the marrow donation day. Study-wide results and limits: TRB clonality was highly associated with recipient CMV seropositivity and reactivation. Skin or GI-infiltrating T cells shared few TRB sequences with blood. Later blood repertoires were often dominated by clones from the donor CD8+ memory compartment.

Sequenced by immunoSEQ multiplex PCR; TCRdb stores in-frame clones only, minus some. The sample was found to contain tens of thousands of clones, and every one recurs. This chain joins TRBV7-2 and TRBJ2-2, with TRBD2 matching over 10 bases. This TCR came from a man aged 50 to 60 in good health, CMV-negative, and a related stem cell transplant donor. The sequencing input was PBMCs. CDR3 protein: CASSLAGVWTGELFF. The CDR3 nucleotides are TGTGCCAGCAGCCTAGCGGGAGTATGGACCGGGGAGCTGTTTTTT. The complete variable domain, with remaining parts taken from reference TRBV7-2 and TRBJ2-2, reads GAGVSQSPSNKVTEKGKDVELRCDPISGHTALYWYRQSLGQGLEFLIYFQGNSAPDKSGLPSDRFSAERTGGSVSTLTIQRTQQEDSAVYLCASSLAGVWTGELFFGEGSRLTVL.